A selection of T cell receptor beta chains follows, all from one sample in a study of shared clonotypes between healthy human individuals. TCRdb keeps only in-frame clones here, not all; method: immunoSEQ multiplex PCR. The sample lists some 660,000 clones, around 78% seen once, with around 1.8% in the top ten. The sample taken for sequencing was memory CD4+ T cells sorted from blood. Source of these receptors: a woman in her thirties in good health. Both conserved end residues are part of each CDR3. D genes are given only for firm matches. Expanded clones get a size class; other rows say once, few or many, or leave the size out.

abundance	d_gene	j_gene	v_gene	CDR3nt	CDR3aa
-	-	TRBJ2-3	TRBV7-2	TGTGCCAGCAGCTTAATGGGCGGCACAGATACGCAGTATTTT	CASSLMGGTDTQYF
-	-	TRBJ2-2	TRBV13	TGTGCCAGCCTTCAAACACAGGGTAACTTGAACACCGGGGAGCTGTTTTTT	CASLQTQGNLNTGELFF
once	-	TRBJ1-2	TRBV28	TGTGCCAGCAGTTTGAGGAGGGTTGTAGCTAACTATGGCTACACCTTC	CASSLRRVVANYGYTF
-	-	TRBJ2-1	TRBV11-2	TGTGCCAGCAGCTTAGAAGGGGCCCGGACGGTAAAGCAGTTCTTC	CASSLEGARTVKQFF
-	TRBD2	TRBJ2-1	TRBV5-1	TGCGCCAGCAGCGTAATGACTAGCGGGAGTAATGGGGAGCAGTTCTTC	CASSVMTSGSNGEQFF
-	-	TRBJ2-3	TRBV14	TGTGCCAGCAGCACTATTAGCGGAAGCACAGATACGCAGTATTTT	CASSTISGSTDTQYF
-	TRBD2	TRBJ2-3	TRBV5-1	TGCGCCAGCAGCGGGGGACTAGCGGGAGGCGGTGGATCAGATACGCAGTATTTT	CASSGGLAGGGGSDTQYF
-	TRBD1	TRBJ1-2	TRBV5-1	TGCGCCAGCAGCCGAGCTGGAGACAGGGAGGTCTATGGCTACACCTTC	CASSRAGDREVYGYTF
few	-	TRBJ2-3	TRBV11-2	TGTGCCAGCAGCTTAGATCCGGGCACAGATACGCAGTATTTT	CASSLDPGTDTQYF
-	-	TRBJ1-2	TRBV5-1	TGCGCCAGCAGCTACCAGGACAGTTACTATGGCTACACCTTC	CASSYQDSYYGYTF
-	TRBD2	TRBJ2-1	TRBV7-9	TGTGCCAGCAGGTCGCTCGGGACTAGCGGGAACAATGAGCAGTTCTTC	CASRSLGTSGNNEQFF
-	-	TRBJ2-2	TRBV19	TGTGCCAGTACCCAAGGGGCGGCGAACACCGGGGAGCTGTTTTTT	CASTQGAANTGELFF
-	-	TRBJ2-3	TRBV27	TGTGCCAGCAGTCGGCTAGCAATCGATACGCAGTATTTT	CASSRLAIDTQYF
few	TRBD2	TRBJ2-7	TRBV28	TGTGCCAGCAGGAAGACGGGGACTAGCGGGATCTACGAGCAGTACTTC	CASRKTGTSGIYEQYF
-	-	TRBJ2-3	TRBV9	TGTGCCAGCAGCGTAGTTCGAGATACGCAGTATTTT	CASSVVRDTQYF